This T cell receptor beta chain was sequenced for a study of blood T cell repertoires in COVID-19. About the study: There were acute and convalescent COVID-19 samples, and they came from the United States, Italy and Spain. T cells, B-cell-depleted T cells, or PBMCs provided the cDNA or gDNA that served as material.

A Seattle source enrolled patients during active infection and followed them longitudinally. Per the study methods: Amplified reference gene primers provided the basis for estimating nucleated cell counts. The repertoire was sequenced with immunoSEQ multiplex PCR; TCRdb's copy has only in-frame clones and lacks some. Clonal size and the V and J genes are those of that table, whereas D and trimming came from the DNA. The sample includes fewer than 250,000 clones, 82% of them seen just once. In germline, CDR1 is MRHNA, CDR2 SNTAGT. The CDR3 loop spans 12 amino acids. The J segment lost 14 bases and the V segment lost 6 bases, leaving 7 bases of the junction unmatched.

The material sequenced was peripheral blood. V usage is TRBV6-4 and J usage is TRBJ1-6; 7 bases align to TRBD1. The source is a woman aged 60-75 years with COVID-19, enrolled during active disease. CDR3 DNA sequence: TGTGCCAGCAGCTCAGGGGGAGGAACCCTCCACTTT. It encodes CASSSGGGTLHF.